A single sample gave rise to the 5 T cell receptor beta chains below, sequenced in a study of T-cell reconstitution after alpha-beta-depleted transplantation in children. Library preparation (for TCRbeta) was performed with unique molecular identifiers. MiXCR was run by TCRdb on the PCR reads, yielding one entry per CDR3 protein. The repertoire holds hundreds of thousands of distinct CDR3 sequences, with roughly a tenth as singletons. This material consisted of PBMCs from the stem cell graft donor, taken from the stem cell graft. These receptors all come from a human donor who donated a stem cell graft to a child with acute myeloid leukemia.

This clonotype was recorded many times. The chain carries TRBV20-1 and TRBJ2-1; perhaps TRBD2 as D (6 bases). This CDR3 has 13 residues. V dropped 6 bases and J dropped 3 bases, with 12 bases sitting between them. Germline assignment: CDR1 DFQATT and CDR2 SNEGSKA (reference sequence). The CDR3, as DNA: TGCAGTGCCCGGCGGGACGACTACAATGAGCAGTTCTTC. Translated: CSARRDDYNEQFF.

This clonotype was counted only a few times. The DNA of the CDR3 is TGTGCCAGCAGTTACACGCGAGCTGGTTACGGGGAGCTGTTTTTT. Its protein is CASSYTRAGYGELFF. The chain employs TRBV6-5 and TRBJ2-2, with D uncertain. Germline CDR1 MNHEY, CDR2 SVGAGI. Trimming shortened V by 2 bases and J by 7 bases, and 14 bases separated the two germline ends. The CDR3 covers 15 residues.

J is TRBJ2-1 and V is TRBV2; D unresolved. The V end was cut by 5 bases, the J end by 2 bases, with 13 bases between. From germline, CDR1 is SNHLY and CDR2 FYNNEI. The length of the CDR3 is 15 residues. In DNA form, the CDR3 reads TGTGCCAGCAGTCCTACAAGGTCCACCTACAATGAGCAGTTCTTC. Its protein is CASSPTRSTYNEQFF.

This clonotype turned up a few times. The chain recombines TRBV7-2 with TRBJ2-7, with 9 bases that match TRBD2. This CDR3 comprises 13 residues. J gave up 7 bases and V 10 bases, and 11 bases lay outside the gene matches. Germline V CDR1 and CDR2: SGHTA, FQGNSA. CDR3 residues: CATSLSGSLEQYF. The CDR3 DNA reads as TGTGCCACCAGTCTTAGCGGGAGCTTAGAGCAGTACTTC.

V usage is TRBV19 and J usage is TRBJ2-7; no firm D call. This CDR3 is 14 amino acids long. Trimming removed 6 bases at V and 5 bases at J, with 17 bases between. Per the germline V gene, CDR1 is LNHDA and CDR2 is SQIVND (reference sequence). The CDR3 here is CASSHLGEPDEQYF. The CDR3 bases are TGTGCCAGTAGCCACCTGGGCGAACCCGACGAGCAGTACTTC.